This TCR beta chain is drawn from a study of shared clonotypes between healthy human individuals. CD45RA+ naive and CD45RA-negative memory subsets were separated from CD4+ cells. Investigators spread the genomic DNA of each subset evenly over several immunoSEQ plates. The repertoire was sequenced with immunoSEQ multiplex PCR; TCRdb's copy has only in-frame clones and lacks some. The sample contains hundreds of thousands of clones, almost 97% of which appear only once. The CDR3 extends over 14 amino acids. V was clipped by 2 bases and J by 0 bases, with 8 bases between them. Per the germline V gene, CDR1 is SGHAT and CDR2 is FQNNGV.

The rearrangement joins TRBV11-2 to TRBJ2-7; D remains unclear. Sequenced material: naive CD4+ T cells sorted from blood. Regarding subset: CD45RA+ positively selected. The sequence derives from a woman aged 30 to 39 in good health. The CDR3 DNA is TGTGCCAGCAGCTTAATGAGAAGCTCCTACGAGCAGTACTTC. This sequence encodes CASSLMRSSYEQYF.